A selection of T cell receptor beta chains follows, all from one sample in a study of T cell responses to AZD1222 COVID-19 vaccine. Sequencing used immunoSEQ multiplex PCR; TCRdb keeps in-frame clones, though not all of them. The table lists fewer than 120,000 clones, 81% of them singletons. This material consisted of peripheral blood, taken on day 0 of AZD1222 vaccination. These TCRs come from an adult in good health. Each CDR3 is given with its conserved first and last residue. Fields, in order: D gene, V gene, J gene, clone size, CDR3 DNA, CDR3 protein. The D gene is left open where the match is weak. A row's size may be missing; if present it is once, few, many or a size class.

-	TRBV9	TRBJ1-6	-	TGTGCCAGCAGCCCCCAGCAGGCAGGGACGACTTCACCCCTCCACTTT	CASSPQQAGTTSPLHF
-	TRBV5-1	TRBJ1-1	-	TGCGCCAGCAGCACGGCCATGAACACTGAAGCTTTCTTT	CASSTAMNTEAFF
-	TRBV19	TRBJ2-1	-	TGTGCCAGTAGTATTTTTCGTTACAATGAGCAGTTCTTC	CASSIFRYNEQFF
TRBD2	TRBV28	TRBJ2-7	-	TGTGCCAGCAGTTCCCCGGGACTAGGCTACGAGCAGTACTTC	CASSSPGLGYEQYF
-	TRBV6-1	TRBJ2-2	-	TGTGCCAGCAGTGAACAGGTGGGGTACACCGGGGAGCTGTTTTTT	CASSEQVGYTGELFF
-	TRBV5-8	TRBJ2-7	-	TGTGCCAGCAGCCCTGGAGGGCCCAGGGACGAGCAGTACTTC	CASSPGGPRDEQYF
TRBD1	TRBV7-2	TRBJ1-6	-	TGTGCCAGCAGCTTACAGGGGGCAGGTTCACCCCTCCACTTT	CASSLQGAGSPLHF
TRBD1	TRBV29-1	TRBJ1-1	-	TGCAGCGGACAGGGGGCTTCGAGGACTGAAGCTTTCTTT	CSGQGASRTEAFF
-	TRBV2	TRBJ1-4	-	TGTGCCAGTAGAACGACAGCAACTAATGAAAAACTGTTTTTT	CASRTTATNEKLFF
-	TRBV7-2	TRBJ1-2	-	TGTGCCAGCAGCCCAGGACAGAAACTTGGCTACACCTTC	CASSPGQKLGYTF
TRBD1	TRBV5-5	TRBJ1-1	-	TGTGCCAGCAGCTGGACAGGTCGTCATGAAGCTTTCTTT	CASSWTGRHEAFF
-	TRBV7-2	TRBJ1-5	-	TGTGCCAGCAGCTTAGGGGGGGGCGCCGGACAGCCCCAGCATTTT	CASSLGGGAGQPQHF
TRBD1	TRBV2	TRBJ1-2	few	TGTGCCAGCAGTGAAACAGGGGGTACCGACGGCTATGGCTACACCTTC	CASSETGGTDGYGYTF
-	TRBV27	TRBJ2-6	-	TGTGCCAGCAGTTTTAGGGGTGCTGGGGCCAACGTCCTGACTTTC	CASSFRGAGANVLTF
TRBD1	TRBV6-2/TRBV6-3	TRBJ1-1	-	TGTGCCAGCAGTACCTTGGGACAGGGATTGAACACTGAAGCTTTCTTT	CASSTLGQGLNTEAFF
-	TRBV14	TRBJ2-1	-	TGTGCCAGCAGTCGGATCTCCTACAATGAGCAGTTCTTC	CASSRISYNEQFF
-	TRBV4-3	TRBJ1-5	-	TGCGCCAGCAGCCAAGTGGCAGGGGTCAATCAGCCCCAGCATTTT	CASSQVAGVNQPQHF
-	TRBV3-1/TRBV3-2	TRBJ1-2	-	TGTGCCAGCAGCCCCCTTAAGGGCCAGAGGAATGGCTACACCTTC	CASSPLKGQRNGYTF
TRBD1	TRBV3-1/TRBV3-2	TRBJ2-5	-	TGTGCCAGCAGCCGGACAGGGTTTGGTTCCCAAGAGACCCAGTACTTC	CASSRTGFGSQETQYF
TRBD1	TRBV5-6	TRBJ2-5	-	TGTGCCAGCAGCCCGGGACAGGTCGGGGAGACCCAGTACTTC	CASSPGQVGETQYF
-	TRBV3-1/TRBV3-2	TRBJ1-1	-	TGTGCCAGCAGCCAAGAAAGGCGGCTGAACACTGAAGCTTTCTTT	CASSQERRLNTEAFF
TRBD1	TRBV28	TRBJ2-5	-	TGTGCCAGCAGTTTCCGGACAGGAGAAGAGACCCAGTACTTC	CASSFRTGEETQYF
-	TRBV3-1/TRBV3-2	TRBJ2-7	-	TGTGCCAGCAGCCGCGCGGGACGTTCCTACGAGCAGTACTTC	CASSRAGRSYEQYF
-	TRBV6-2/TRBV6-3	TRBJ1-3	-	TGTGCCAGCAGTCAGGAGACAGCGGCTGGAAACACCATATATTTT	CASSQETAAGNTIYF
TRBD1	TRBV19	TRBJ1-1	once	TGTGCCAGTAGTACAGGGGGGAACACTGAAGCTTTCTTT	CASSTGGNTEAFF
TRBD2	TRBV27	TRBJ2-2	-	TGCGCAGCGGGAGCGGACACCGGGGAGCTGTTTTTT	CAAGADTGELFF
-	TRBV10-1	TRBJ2-7	-	TGCGCCAGCAGGGCCAAGGTCGTCAGGATAAGGGGGGTCTCCTACGAGCAGTACTTC	CASRAKVVRIRGVSYEQYF
-	TRBV4-3	TRBJ2-7	once	TGCGCCAGCAGCCAAGACAGCAGGGGCGAGCAGTACTTC	CASSQDSRGEQYF
-	TRBV6-5	TRBJ1-6	-	TGTGCCAGCAGAGCCGCCCGGCACATGGGTGACTACTTT	CASRAARHMGDYF
TRBD2	TRBV10-3	TRBJ2-7	once	TGTGCCATCATGGCGCGGGAGGGCCAGTACGAGCAGTACTTC	CAIMAREGQYEQYF
-	TRBV7-9	TRBJ2-3	-	TGTGCCAGCAGCATGTACGCGAGCGCGTGGACAGATACGCAGTATTTT	CASSMYASAWTDTQYF
-	TRBV6-6	TRBJ1-6	-	TGTGCCAGCAGTTGGAGGGCCAATAATTCACCCCTCCACTTT	CASSWRANNSPLHF
-	TRBV6-5	TRBJ1-1	-	TGTGCCAGCACCCCACAACGGGTGAACACTGAAGCTTTCTTT	CASTPQRVNTEAFF
-	TRBV7-9	TRBJ2-1	-	TGTGCCAGCAGCTTAGGTGGCCAGCGGCCCCGATGGGAGCAGTTCTTC	CASSLGGQRPRWEQFF
-	TRBV9	TRBJ2-7	-	TGTGCCAGCAGCGTAGGAGGGATCACCCACGAGCAGTACTTC	CASSVGGITHEQYF
-	TRBV12-3/TRBV12-4	TRBJ2-3	-	TGTGCCAGCACCTCTCTGCGGGGTGCGCAGTATTTT	CASTSLRGAQYF
TRBD1	TRBV28	TRBJ1-4	-	TGTGCCGGGGCCGGGACAGTTAATGAAAAACTGTTTTTT	CAGAGTVNEKLFF
TRBD2	TRBV4-1	TRBJ2-1	-	TGCGCCAGCAGCTTAGCGGGAGGGCTTAGTGAGCAGTTCTTC	CASSLAGGLSEQFF
-	TRBV9	TRBJ1-3	-	TGTGCCAGCAGCGCCGAGGGGTGGTCTGGAAACACCATATATTTT	CASSAEGWSGNTIYF
-	TRBV29-1	TRBJ2-3	few	TGCAGCGTCCGGAGGGGGGAGGCCCGCACAGATACGCAGTATTTT	CSVRRGEARTDTQYF
TRBD1	TRBV19	TRBJ1-1	-	TGTGCCAGCCGGAATGTGGGAACAGGGGGCACTGAAGCTTTCTTT	CASRNVGTGGTEAFF
-	TRBV5-4	TRBJ1-1	-	TGTGCCAGCAATGTCGACACGAACACTGAAGCTTTCTTT	CASNVDTNTEAFF
-	TRBV29-1	TRBJ1-1	-	TGCAGCGTTGAAAAACAGGGAACAATGAACACTGAAGCTTTCTTT	CSVEKQGTMNTEAFF
-	TRBV3-1/TRBV3-2	TRBJ1-3	-	TGTGCCAGCAGCCAAGATTCCCTACCTGGGGAACTCAGACAACAGACAACCATTGCAAACACCATATATTTT	CASSQDSLPGELRQQTTIANTIYF
TRBD2	TRBV9	TRBJ2-2	-	TGTGCCAGCAGCGTAGCGGGAGGGTTAGGCCCCGGGGAGCTGTTTTTT	CASSVAGGLGPGELFF
-	TRBV9	TRBJ1-2	few	TGTGCCAGCAGCGTAGGGGGGCATGGCTACACCTTC	CASSVGGHGYTF
-	TRBV6-2/TRBV6-3	TRBJ2-3	-	TGTGCCAGCAGTTATGCGGCAGGGGTAAAAGCAGATACGCAGTATTTT	CASSYAAGVKADTQYF
-	TRBV24-1	TRBJ2-1	-	TGTGCCACCAGTGACCCTTGGGACAATGAGCAGTTCTTC	CATSDPWDNEQFF
-	TRBV28	TRBJ2-3	-	TGTGCCAGCACCACTTGGACCCCGGTGGATACGCAGTATTTT	CASTTWTPVDTQYF
-	TRBV7-9	TRBJ1-1	-	TGTGCCAGTGTTCAGGGCGGTCTGAACACTGAAGCTTTCTTT	CASVQGGLNTEAFF
-	TRBV18	TRBJ1-4	-	TGTGCCAGCTCACGAGGGGCAAATGAAAAACTGTTTTTT	CASSRGANEKLFF
TRBD1	TRBV19	TRBJ1-5	-	TGTGCCAGTACCCCTATGATAGACAGGGGTAATCAGCCCCAGCATTTT	CASTPMIDRGNQPQHF
-	TRBV19	TRBJ2-5	-	TGTGCCAGTAGGGCTCAGGGGTCAGAGACCCAGTACTTC	CASRAQGSETQYF
-	TRBV27	TRBJ2-1	-	TGTGCCAGCAGTCCCCGGAGCGCGGGGAGCTACAATGAGCAGTTCTTC	CASSPRSAGSYNEQFF